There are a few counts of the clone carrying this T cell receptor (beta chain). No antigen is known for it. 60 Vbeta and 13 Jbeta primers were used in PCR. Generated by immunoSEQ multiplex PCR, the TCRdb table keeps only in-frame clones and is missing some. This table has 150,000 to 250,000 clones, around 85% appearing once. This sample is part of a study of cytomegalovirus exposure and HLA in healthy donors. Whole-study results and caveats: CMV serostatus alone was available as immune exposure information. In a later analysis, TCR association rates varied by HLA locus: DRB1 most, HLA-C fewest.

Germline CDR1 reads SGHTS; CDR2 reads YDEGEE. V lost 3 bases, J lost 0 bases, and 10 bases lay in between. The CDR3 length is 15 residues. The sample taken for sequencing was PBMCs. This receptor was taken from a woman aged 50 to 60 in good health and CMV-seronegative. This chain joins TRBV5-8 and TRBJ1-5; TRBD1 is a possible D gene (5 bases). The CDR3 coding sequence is TGTGCCAGCAGCTGGGGACTGACTAGCAATCAGCCCCAGCATTTT. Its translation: CASSWGLTSNQPQHF.